This T cell receptor beta chain came from a study of OX40 agonist ivuxolimab in advanced cancers. Study overall: Cohort: about 80% men, mean age around 55, aged about 20 to 90. Notes on the study in general: More expanded clones were seen, on average, in CD8+ T cells than in CD4+.

Notes on this clone: Antigen specificity is unknown. At one end the junction does not follow the germline gene, possibly because of a read error.

Germline lookup yields CDR1 SSHAT and CDR2 FNYEAQ (reference sequence). The CDR3 extends over 18 amino acids. Sequencing used immunoSEQ multiplex PCR; TCRdb keeps in-frame clones, though not all of them. The data contain about 95,000 clones, nearly 90% of them singletons. Source: CD4+ or CD8+ T cells sorted from blood, taken in a trial of the OX40 agonist ivuxolimab. This sequence originates from an adult with an advanced solid tumor such as melanoma, head and neck, liver or kidney cancer. The chain couples TRBV7-7 to TRBJ2-7; 9 positions match TRBD2. The CDR3 reads CASSLANTFSGSSYEQYF. The DNA for the CDR3 is TGTGCTAGCAGCTTAGCCAACACCTTTAGCGGGAGCTCCTACGAGCAGTACTTC.